This T cell receptor (beta chain) was observed in a study of cytomegalovirus exposure and HLA in healthy donors listed by TCRdb under 2017. A note on the overall study: In an earlier analysis of 587 of the donors, approximately 300 Gb of sequence data and 90 million to 120 million unique TCR beta sequences from about 179 million T cells were reported. In addition to the first cohort of approximately 670 subjects, a separate validation cohort of some 120 different subjects was used. In a later analysis, previously published TCR beta repertoires from several hundred donors were re-analyzed and high-resolution HLA genotyping was added so that TCR occurrence patterns could be studied. Every discovery cohort repertoire had been produced on one sequencing platform. Class I and class II HLA loci were covered by the typing at four-digit resolution. To predict cytomegalovirus infection status, the study brought together high-throughput TCR immunosequencing, statistical association of individual TCRs with disease status, and machine learning. Genome-wide SNP genotypes for about three fifths of the roughly 670 donors were used in a later genetic analysis, which treated that subset as a discovery cohort. Among the roughly 390 genotyped donors, approximately 76% belonged to the genetic ancestry cluster associated with self-reported Caucasian donors. Using immunosequencing, the study profiled T cell repertoires from about 610 subjects and related those repertoires to cytomegalovirus serostatus. In an earlier analysis of over 550 of the donors, high-throughput TCR beta sequencing was used to judge whether each TCR beta V gene segment behaved as functional or pseudogenic. The number of typed donors differed by locus: about 629-640 for A, B, C, DRB1 and DQB1; 522 for DQA1; 606 for DPA1; and roughly 450 for DPB1. Among a few hundred genotyped donors of the cohort, an average of 235,054 unique TCR beta nucleotide sequences were sequenced per donor, roughly 20% of them non-productive. The study aimed to test whether cataloging public T cell receptors could reveal signatures of past pathogen exposure. Because of strong linkage in the cohort, roughly five DR-DQ haplotypes were treated as single units for association and clustering. Donor age, sex, ethnicity and CMV serostatus were collected together with the repertoire data. Approximately 330 gigabases of sequencing data and around 90 million unique TCR sequences made up an early release that covered approximately 650 HLA-typed donors. In the later analysis, no new phenotypic data were used to find candidate immune exposures; instead, reliance was placed on TCR beta sequences and their occurrence across donors. Summary of the overall study and its limitations: A later analysis found that TCR association rates varied across HLA loci, with DRB1 alleles showing the most associated TCRs and HLA-C alleles the fewest. A later analysis reported that several top co-occurrence clusters appeared linked to parvovirus B19, influenza, CMV and Epstein-Barr virus. Three of the identified cytomegalovirus-associated TCR beta chains were confirmed in vitro to be specific for cytomegalovirus antigens. In this cohort, only TCR beta chains were sequenced, and detectable features were limited by the absence of alpha or paired-chain data. The authors suggested that the approach could potentially be generalized to other disease states and immunological phenotypes. The classifier was reported to diagnose cytomegalovirus status with high specificity and sensitivity in both the original and validation cohorts. A further reported finding was that TCR beta sequences accurately predicted the HLA-A and HLA-B alleles for most subjects in the first cohort. A later genetic analysis reported fewer N-insertions in productive TCRs among donors in an Asian-associated ancestry cluster than the roughly 640-donor mean. In a later analysis, about 17,000 TCR beta sequences were associated with specific HLA alleles at a false discovery rate of 0.05. The only immune exposure information available for the cohort was CMV serostatus. In an earlier analysis of approximately 600 of the donors, most TCR beta V segments were observed in productive rearrangements about 87% or about 30% of the time, broadly matching IMGT annotations. In a later analysis, most CMV-associated TCR beta chains were found to appear HLA-restricted, with HLA associations seemingly driven largely by CMV exposure. In the study, roughly 160 TCR beta chains were listed as associated with cytomegalovirus. In a later analysis, HLA-associated TCR beta chains showed more clonal expansion and lower generation probabilities than non-associated chains that were equally common. Assigning TCR associations to individual alleles was difficult when HLA alleles, especially DR and DQ, strongly co-occurred. Because HLA typing was missing for some donors at each locus, association tests included only the typed subset. Most TCR sequences were observed very rarely across donors, whereas some public TCRs were present in many individuals. The sequencing pipeline was judged likely to have produced a cluster of highly shared sequence variants as a technical artifact. A later genetic analysis associated a missense DCLRE1C variant with V-gene and J-gene trimming of TCR beta chains, and an independent cohort replicated the association. The 87-base-pair reads could not distinguish some IMGT-functional V segments, including TRBV6-2 and TRBV6-3, so those segments were excluded. The earlier analysis of approximately 590 of the donors excluded about 16 rarely observed V segments, including chromosome 9 orphons, because counts were too low. Linkage disequilibrium might explain the correlated functional status among segregating V segments, but an unknown experimental factor could not be ruled out. The presence/absence analyses assumed that sequencing depth was roughly uniform across donors, and that assumption may not be true.

This clone came up a few times. Its antigen remains unidentified. Base qualities are not recorded, but no much larger clone differs from it by a single base. Library construction relied on the immunoSEQ multiplex PCR assay. For the multiplex PCR, a mixture combining 60 forward primers for TCR Vbeta segments and 13 reverse primers for TCR Jbeta segments was used. The CDR3 region of rearranged TCR beta genes was amplified from genomic DNA with a multiplex PCR assay. The amplified TCR beta libraries were sequenced on the Illumina HiSeq System as 87-base-pair reads. As for the original processing: In a later analysis, some 80 million unique TCR beta chains were counted across the 500 to 850 repertoires, and around 11 million of these chains were shared by at least two donors. A nearest-neighbor algorithm error-corrected the raw reads and collapsed the reads into unique sequences, merging closely related sequences to remove PCR and sequencing errors. V, D and J gene segments were assigned by aligning CDR3 sequences to IMGT reference sequences. For a sequence to be retained, at least a six-nucleotide match to both a V gene segment and a J gene segment was required. Rearrangements were classified as productive when the CDR3 lacked stop codons and remained in frame with V and J, and all other rearrangements were classified as non-productive. CDR3 was defined by IMGT convention, running from the second conserved V-encoded cysteine to the conserved J-encoded phenylalanine. The earlier analysis of about 570 of the donors excluded any sequence lacking an unambiguous match to a single V gene segment. In an earlier analysis of 450 to 700 of the donors, V segments were called functional above 56.7% productive rearrangements and were called segregating when the between-donor standard deviation exceeded 5%. A statistical classification framework was built to diagnose cytomegalovirus status from the catalog of TCR beta chain sequences. In a later analysis, TCR nucleotide sequences were compared against IMGT/GENE-DB human TR gene sequences so that V and J genes could be assigned. In a later analysis, CDR3 sequences and most-parsimonious VDJ recombination scenarios were assigned using the TCRdist pipeline. A later analysis defined each TCR beta chain by its CDR3 amino acid sequence plus V-gene family, and excluded reads lacking a unique V-gene family. To address suspected cross-contamination and a sequencing artifact, a later analysis removed 592 highly shared, low-generation-probability nucleotide sequences. A later analysis calculated a clonal expansion index for each public chain from normalized within-repertoire ranks of inferred template counts. In a later analysis, generation probabilities were computed with a VDJ recombination model fitted to out-of-frame rearrangements, and the resulting probabilities were checked against IGoR. A later analysis scored TCR-TCR, TCR-HLA and TCR-CMV co-occurrence with hypergeometric tests, applying a repertoire-size bias correction to TCR pairs. To estimate false discovery rates, a later analysis permuted the HLA or CMV assignments 20 times. A later analysis grouped co-occurring TCRs with DBSCAN, adding TCRdist sequence similarity when clustering within HLA-allele-positive subsets. Repertoires with fewer than 30,000 or more than 120,000 public chains were left out of co-occurrence clustering, as were five repertoires with anomalous nucleotide sharing. The table was pulled from immuneACCESS by TCRdb, which kept in-frame rearrangements only. Such tables lose some clones; where checked, under half of the loss comes from unresolved V genes, and the rest has no known cause. That table gives V, J and clone size, and the DNA gave D and trimming. The table for this sample lists 130,000 or so clones; about 8% of them were counted only once. The top ten clonotypes cover about 6.6% of the sample.

V is cut by 2 bases and J by 2 bases, and the space between the germline ends is 19 bases. From the cysteine up to the phenylalanine, the CDR3 has a length of 17 residues. Only the CDR3 portion is preserved as DNA: 51 bases, with reading frame beginning at the first base. CDR1 and CDR2 were assigned from the germline V gene as KGHSH and LQKENI. The cohort comprised some 730 healthy bone marrow donors. At the time of sampling, every cohort member was nominally healthy, though immune exposures that went unrecorded were likely present. The donor tested CMV seropositive, placing the donor among the approximately 290 seropositive members of the cohort. Every donor gave a peripheral blood sample, and the peripheral blood mononuclear cells from that sample were used for TCR beta sequencing. Genomic DNA extraction from the blood cell samples was performed with the Qiagen DNeasy Blood Extraction Kit.

This sequence was found in a woman between 40 and 50 years old in good health and CMV-seropositive. Sequenced: PBMCs. The V and J segments used are TRBV18 and TRBJ2-7, with the identity of the D gene unclear. The DNA reads TGTGCCAGCTCACCAAAGATCGCGAGCGAAGGTCCCTACGAGCAGTACTTC. It is translated as CASSPKIASEGPYEQYF. Supplemented by the reference TRBV18 and TRBJ2-7 proteins around the CDR3, the complete variable domain is NAGVMQNPRHLVRRRGQEARLRCSPMKGHSHVYWYRQLPEEGLKFMVYLQKENIIDESGMPKERFSAEFPKEGPSILRIQQVVRGDSAAYFCASSPKIASEGPYEQYFGPGTRLTVT.